What follows describes a single TCR beta chain. The method was immunoSEQ multiplex PCR; TCRdb's version includes in-frame clones alone and lacks a portion of them. The sample includes about 58,000 clones, roughly 88% seen only once; the top ten take 20% to 25%. This CDR3 region has 17 residues. Unmatched junction bases numbered 13, after V lost 5 bases and J lost 5 bases. Germline V gene data show CDR1 as MDHEN and CDR2 as SYDVKM. The data were taken from a study of T cells in tuberculosis. About the study: Sequenced TCRs come from CD1B-GMM tetramer-binding T cells. Study observations and caveats: The stringent gate may have excluded weak CD1B-GMM tetramer binders.

After thawing and overnight rest, PBMC were stained with GMM-loaded CD1B tetramer, viability dye and anti-CD3 for sorting. C32 glucose monomycolate from Rhodococcus equi was loaded onto the CD1B tetramers. Tetramer-sorted PBMC had been CD14 monocyte-depleted before freezing. Approximately 110,000 tetramer-negative cells were sorted from each donor. Sequencing was done on a sample of CD1b-GMM tetramer-negative cells sorted from PBMCs. The rearrangement links TRBV28 to TRBJ2-1, with 9 bases matching TRBD2. The source of this sequence is an adult woman with latent tuberculosis. The CDR3 nucleotides read TGTGCCAGCAGTCTACACCTCGGACTAGCGAATAACAATGAGCAGTTCTTC. It yields the protein CASSLHLGLANNNEQFF.